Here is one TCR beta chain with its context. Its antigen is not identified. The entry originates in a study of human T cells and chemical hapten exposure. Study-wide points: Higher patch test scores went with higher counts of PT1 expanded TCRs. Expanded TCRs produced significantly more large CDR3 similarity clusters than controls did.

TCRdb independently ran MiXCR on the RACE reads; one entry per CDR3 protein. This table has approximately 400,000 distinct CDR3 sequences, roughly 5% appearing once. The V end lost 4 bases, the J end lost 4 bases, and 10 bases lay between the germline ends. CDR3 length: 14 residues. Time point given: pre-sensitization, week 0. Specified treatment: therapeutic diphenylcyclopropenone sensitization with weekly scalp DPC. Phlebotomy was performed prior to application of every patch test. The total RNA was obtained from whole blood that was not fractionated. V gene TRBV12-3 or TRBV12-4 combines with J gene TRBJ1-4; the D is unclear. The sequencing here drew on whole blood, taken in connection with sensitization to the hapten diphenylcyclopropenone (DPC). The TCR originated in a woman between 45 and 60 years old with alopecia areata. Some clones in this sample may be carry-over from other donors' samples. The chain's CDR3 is CASSWSSGNEKLFF. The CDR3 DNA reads TGTGCCAGCAGTTGGTCGTCCGGTAATGAAAAACTGTTTTTT.